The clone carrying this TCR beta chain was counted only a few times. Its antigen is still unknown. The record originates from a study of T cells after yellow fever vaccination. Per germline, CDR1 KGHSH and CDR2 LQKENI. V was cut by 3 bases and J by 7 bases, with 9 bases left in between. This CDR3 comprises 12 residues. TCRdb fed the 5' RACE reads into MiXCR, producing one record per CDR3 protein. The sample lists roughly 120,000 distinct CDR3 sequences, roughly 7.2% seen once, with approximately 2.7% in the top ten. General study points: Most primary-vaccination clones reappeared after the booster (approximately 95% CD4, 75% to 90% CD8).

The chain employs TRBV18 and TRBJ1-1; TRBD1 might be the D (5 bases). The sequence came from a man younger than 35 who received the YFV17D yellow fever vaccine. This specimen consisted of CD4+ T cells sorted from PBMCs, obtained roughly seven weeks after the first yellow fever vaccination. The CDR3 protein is CASSPMTVEAFF. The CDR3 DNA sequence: TGTGCCAGCTCACCCATGACAGTTGAAGCTTTCTTT.